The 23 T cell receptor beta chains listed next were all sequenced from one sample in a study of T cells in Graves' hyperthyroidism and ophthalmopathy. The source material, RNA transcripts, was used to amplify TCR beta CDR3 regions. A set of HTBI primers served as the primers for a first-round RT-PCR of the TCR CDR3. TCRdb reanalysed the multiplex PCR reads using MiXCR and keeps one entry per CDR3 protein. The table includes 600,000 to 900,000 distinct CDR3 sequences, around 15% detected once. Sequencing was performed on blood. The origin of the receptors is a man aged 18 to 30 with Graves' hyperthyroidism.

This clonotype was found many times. The CDR3 reads CASSLDPSGRNIQYF. The DNA for the CDR3 is TGTGCCAGCAGCTTAGATCCTAGCGGTAGAAACATTCAGTACTTC. The chain couples TRBV11-2 to TRBJ2-4; TRBD2 aligns across 7 bases. This CDR3 region has 15 residues. J was trimmed by 6 bases and V by 0 bases; bases with no gene match: 5. Germline CDR1 is SGHAT and CDR2 is FQNNGV. The whole variable domain, remainder taken from reference TRBV11-2 and TRBJ2-4, is EAGVAQSPRYKIIEKRQSVAFWCNPISGHATLYWYQQILGQGPKLLIQFQNNGVVDDSQLPKDRFSAERLKGVDSTLKIQPAKLEDSAVYLCASSLDPSGRNIQYFGAGTRLSVL.

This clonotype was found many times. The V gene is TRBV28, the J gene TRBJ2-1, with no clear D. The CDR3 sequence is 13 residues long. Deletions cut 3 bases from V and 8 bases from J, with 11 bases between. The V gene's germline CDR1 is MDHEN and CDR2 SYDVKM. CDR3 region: CASSFLSGYEQFF. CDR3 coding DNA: TGTGCCAGCAGTTTCCTCTCGGGCTATGAGCAGTTCTTC.

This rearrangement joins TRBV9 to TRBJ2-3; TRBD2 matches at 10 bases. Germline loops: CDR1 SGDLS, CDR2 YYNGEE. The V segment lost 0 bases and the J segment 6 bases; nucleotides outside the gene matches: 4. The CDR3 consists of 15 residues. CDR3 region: CASSVETSGTDTQYF. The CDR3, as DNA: TGTGCCAGCAGCGTAGAAACTAGCGGGACCGATACGCAGTATTTT.

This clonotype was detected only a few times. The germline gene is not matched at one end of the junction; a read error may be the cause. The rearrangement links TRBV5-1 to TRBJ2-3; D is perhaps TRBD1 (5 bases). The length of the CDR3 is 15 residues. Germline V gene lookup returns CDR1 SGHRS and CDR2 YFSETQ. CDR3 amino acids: CASSAGRGYTDTQYF. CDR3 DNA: TGTGCCAGCAGCGCCGGTAGGGGCTACACAGATACGCAGTATTTT.

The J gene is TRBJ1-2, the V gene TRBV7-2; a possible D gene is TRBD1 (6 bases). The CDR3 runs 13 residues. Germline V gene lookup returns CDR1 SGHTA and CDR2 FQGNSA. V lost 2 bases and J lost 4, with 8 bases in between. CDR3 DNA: TGTGCCAGCAGCTTAACAGGGTTCTATGGCTACACCTTC. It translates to CASSLTGFYGYTF. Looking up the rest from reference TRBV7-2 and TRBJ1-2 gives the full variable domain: GAGVSQSPSNKVTEKGKDVELRCDPISGHTALYWYRQSLGQGLEFLIYFQGNSAPDKSGLPSDRFSAERTGGSVSTLTIQRTQQEDSAVYLCASSLTGFYGYTFGSGTRLTVV.

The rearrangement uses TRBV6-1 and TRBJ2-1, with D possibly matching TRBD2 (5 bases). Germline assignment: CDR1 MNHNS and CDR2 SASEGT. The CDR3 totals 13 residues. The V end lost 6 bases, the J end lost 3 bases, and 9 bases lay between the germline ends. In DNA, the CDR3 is TGTGCCAGCAGCCCGGAGGACTACAATGAGCAGTTCTTC. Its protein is CASSPEDYNEQFF.

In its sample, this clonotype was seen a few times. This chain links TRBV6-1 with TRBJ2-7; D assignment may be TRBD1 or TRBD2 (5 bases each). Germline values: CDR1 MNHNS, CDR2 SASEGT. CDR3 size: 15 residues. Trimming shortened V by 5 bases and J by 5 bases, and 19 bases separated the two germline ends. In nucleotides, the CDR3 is TGTGCCAGCAGTCAACAAAGCGGAGTACAGGACGAGCAGTACTTC. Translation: CASSQQSGVQDEQYF.

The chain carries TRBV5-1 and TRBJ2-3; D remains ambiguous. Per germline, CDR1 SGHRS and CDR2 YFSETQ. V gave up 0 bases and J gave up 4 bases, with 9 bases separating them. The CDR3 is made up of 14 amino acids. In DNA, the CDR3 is TGCGCCAGCAGCTTGGGGCAGGCCGCAGATACGCAGTATTTT. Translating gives CASSLGQAADTQYF. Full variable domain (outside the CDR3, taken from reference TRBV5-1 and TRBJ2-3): KAGVTQTPRYLIKTRGQQVTLSCSPISGHRSVSWYQQTPGQGLQFLFEYFSETQRNKGNFPGRFSGRQFSNSRSEMNVSTLELGDSALYLCASSLGQAADTQYFGPGTRLTVL.

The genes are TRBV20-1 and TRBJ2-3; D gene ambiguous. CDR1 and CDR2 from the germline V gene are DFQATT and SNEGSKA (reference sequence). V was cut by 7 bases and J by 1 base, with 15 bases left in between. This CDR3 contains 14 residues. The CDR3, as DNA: TGCAGTGGGTTGTGGAGTCGGGGCACAGATACGCAGTATTTT. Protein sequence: CSGLWSRGTDTQYF.

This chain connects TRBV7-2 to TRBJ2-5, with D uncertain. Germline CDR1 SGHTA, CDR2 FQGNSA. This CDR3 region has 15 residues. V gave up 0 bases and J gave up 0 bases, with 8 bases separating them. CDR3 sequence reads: CASSLALGNQETQYF. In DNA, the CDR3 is TGTGCCAGCAGCTTAGCGCTTGGAAACCAAGAGACCCAGTACTTC.

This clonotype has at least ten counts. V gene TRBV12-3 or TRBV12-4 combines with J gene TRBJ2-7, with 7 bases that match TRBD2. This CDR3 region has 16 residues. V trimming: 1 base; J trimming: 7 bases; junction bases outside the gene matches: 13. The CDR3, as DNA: TGTGCCAGCAGTTTAGGTATGGGACTAACGTCTCGGGAGCAGTACTTC. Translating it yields CASSLGMGLTSREQYF.

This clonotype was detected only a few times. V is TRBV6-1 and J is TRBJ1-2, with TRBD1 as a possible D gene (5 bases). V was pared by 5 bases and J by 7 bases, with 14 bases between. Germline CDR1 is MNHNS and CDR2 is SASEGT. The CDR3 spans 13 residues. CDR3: CASSKIGTSGYTF. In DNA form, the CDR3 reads TGTGCCAGCAGTAAGATCGGGACTTCTGGCTACACCTTC.

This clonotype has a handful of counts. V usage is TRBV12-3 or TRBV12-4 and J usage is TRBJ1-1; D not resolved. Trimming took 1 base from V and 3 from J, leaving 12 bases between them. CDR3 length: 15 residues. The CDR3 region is CASSLGRSGDTEAFF. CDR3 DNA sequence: TGTGCCAGCAGTTTAGGTAGAAGCGGAGACACTGAAGCTTTCTTT.

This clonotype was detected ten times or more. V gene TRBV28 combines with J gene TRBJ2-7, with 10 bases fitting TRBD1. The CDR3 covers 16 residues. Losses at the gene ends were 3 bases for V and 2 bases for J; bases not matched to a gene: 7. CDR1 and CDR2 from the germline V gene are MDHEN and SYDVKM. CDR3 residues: CASSLLPGQGPYEQYF. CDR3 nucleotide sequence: TGTGCCAGCAGTTTGCTTCCGGGACAGGGGCCCTACGAGCAGTACTTC.

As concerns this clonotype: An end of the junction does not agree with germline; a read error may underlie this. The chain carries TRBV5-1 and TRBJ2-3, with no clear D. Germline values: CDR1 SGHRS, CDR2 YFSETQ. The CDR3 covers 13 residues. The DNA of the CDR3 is TGCGCCAGCAGCGACCTCTTCACAGATACGCGGTATTTT. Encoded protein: CASSDLFTDTRYF.

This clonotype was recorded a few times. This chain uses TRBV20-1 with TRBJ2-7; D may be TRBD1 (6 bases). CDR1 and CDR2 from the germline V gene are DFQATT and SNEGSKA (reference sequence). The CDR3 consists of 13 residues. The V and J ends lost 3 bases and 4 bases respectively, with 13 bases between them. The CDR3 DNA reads TGCAGTGCTAGCGGGCAGGGGCGATACGAGCAGTACTTC. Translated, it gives CSASGQGRYEQYF.

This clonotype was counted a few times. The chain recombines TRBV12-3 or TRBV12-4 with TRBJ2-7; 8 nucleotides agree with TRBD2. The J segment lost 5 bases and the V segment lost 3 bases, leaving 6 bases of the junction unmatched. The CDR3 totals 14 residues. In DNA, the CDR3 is TGTGCCAGCAGTTTCGCGGGAGCGGGAGACGAGCAGTACTTC. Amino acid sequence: CASSFAGAGDEQYF.

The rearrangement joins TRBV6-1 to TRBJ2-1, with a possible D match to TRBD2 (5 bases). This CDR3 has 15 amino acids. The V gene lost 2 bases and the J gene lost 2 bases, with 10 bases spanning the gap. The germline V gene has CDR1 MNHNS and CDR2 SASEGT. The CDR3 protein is CASSEYGNTYNEQFF. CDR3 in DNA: TGTGCCAGCAGTGAATACGGGAACACCTACAATGAGCAGTTCTTC.

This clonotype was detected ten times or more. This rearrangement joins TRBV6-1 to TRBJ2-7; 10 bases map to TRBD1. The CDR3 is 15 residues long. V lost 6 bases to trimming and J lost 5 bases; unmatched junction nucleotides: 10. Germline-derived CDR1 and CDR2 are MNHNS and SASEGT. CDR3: CASRDDRGLRHEQYF. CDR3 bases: TGTGCCAGCAGGGACGACAGGGGGCTCAGGCACGAGCAGTACTTC.

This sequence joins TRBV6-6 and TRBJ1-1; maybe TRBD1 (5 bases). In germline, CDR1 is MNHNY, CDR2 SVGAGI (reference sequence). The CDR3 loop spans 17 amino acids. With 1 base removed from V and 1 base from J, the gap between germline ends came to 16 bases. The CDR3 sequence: CASSYLPAGLTNTEAFF. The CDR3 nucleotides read TGTGCCAGCAGTTACTTACCCGCGGGACTGACGAACACTGAAGCTTTCTTT.

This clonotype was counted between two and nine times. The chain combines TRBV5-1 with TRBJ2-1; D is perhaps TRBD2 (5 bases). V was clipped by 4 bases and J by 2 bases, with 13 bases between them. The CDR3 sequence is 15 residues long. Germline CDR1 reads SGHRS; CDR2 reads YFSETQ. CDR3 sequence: CASSPQSSAYNEQFF. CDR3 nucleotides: TGCGCCAGCAGCCCCCAGAGTAGCGCCTACAATGAGCAGTTCTTC.

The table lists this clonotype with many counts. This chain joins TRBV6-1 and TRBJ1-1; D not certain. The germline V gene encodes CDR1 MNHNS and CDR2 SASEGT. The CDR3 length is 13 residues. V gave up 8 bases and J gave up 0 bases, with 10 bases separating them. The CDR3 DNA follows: TGTGCCAGCCGAGGGAGTATGAACACTGAAGCTTTCTTT. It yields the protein CASRGSMNTEAFF.

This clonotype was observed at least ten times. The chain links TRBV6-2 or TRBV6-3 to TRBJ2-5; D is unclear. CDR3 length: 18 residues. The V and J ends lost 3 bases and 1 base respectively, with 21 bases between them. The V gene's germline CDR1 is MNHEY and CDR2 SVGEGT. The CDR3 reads CASSYRFGKVTVQETQYF. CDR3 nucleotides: TGTGCCAGCAGTTATCGATTTGGGAAAGTAACGGTCCAAGAGACCCAGTACTTC.